This T cell receptor beta chain was sequenced during a study of blood T cells in healthy people across ages. A J-beta primer mix and a sample-barcoded 5' primer were used in a second PCR of about 7 to 12 cycles. Each CDR3 protein is one row after TCRdb ran MiXCR on the 5' RACE reads. The profile shows under 2,000,000 distinct CDR3 sequences, around 48% of them singletons. Ranging in age from about 6 to 90, the donors were healthy Caucasian individuals from Russia. This receptor was identified in a middle-aged woman in good health. Specimen: blood.

The CDR3 here is CSARDGQEGYNEQYF. CDR3 DNA: TGCAGTGCTAGAGACGGACAGGAGGGGTACAATGAGCAGTACTTC. The V call is TRBV20-1, the J call TRBJ2-7; perhaps TRBD1 as D (7 bases). This CDR3 region has 15 residues. Trimming removed 0 bases at V and 7 bases at J, with 19 bases between. The germline CDR1 and CDR2 sequences are DFQATT and SNEGSKA (reference sequence).